One sample yielded the 30 T cell receptor beta chains listed below, sequenced in a study of T-cell reconstitution after alpha-beta-depleted transplantation in children. Unique molecular identifiers were incorporated when the TCRbeta library was constructed. Using its own MiXCR run on the PCR reads, TCRdb lists one record per CDR3 protein. Of 580,000 or so distinct CDR3 sequences listed, about 21% are singletons. Sequenced material: PBMCs, mostly from graft donor cells, taken 360 days after TCRalphabeta/CD19-depleted stem cell transplant. All receptors come from a boy in the first two years of life who had a stem cell transplant for acute myeloid leukemia, so the T cells may come from the graft donor.

The chain couples TRBV20-1 to TRBJ2-3; TRBD2 agrees at 9 bases. In germline, CDR1 is DFQATT, CDR2 SNEGSKA (reference sequence). The ends lost 7 bases at V and 2 bases at J; junction bases unmatched: 10. The CDR3 has 15 amino acids. The CDR3 here is CSGVLAGRTTDTQYF. DNA for the CDR3: TGCAGTGGCGTGCTAGCGGGGCGCACCACAGATACGCAGTATTTT.

This clonotype has a count of ten or more. The V and J genes are TRBV20-1 and TRBJ2-7, with D possibly being TRBD1 (6 bases). Germline CDR1 and CDR2: DFQATT and SNEGSKA (reference sequence). This CDR3 is built from 12 residues. V was clipped by 2 bases and J by 4 bases, with 9 bases between them. This CDR3 is CSARKGEYEQYV. The CDR3 region has the DNA TGCAGTGCTAGAAAGGGGGAGTACGAGCAGTACGTC.

The chain employs TRBV30 and TRBJ2-7; D is uncertain. CDR3 size: 12 residues. Germline V CDR1 and CDR2: GTSNPN, SVGIG (reference sequence). V lost 4 bases and J lost 2, with 9 bases in between. CDR3: CAWTSSTYEQYF. CDR3 in DNA: TGTGCCTGGACCTCATCGACCTACGAGCAGTACTTC.

The chain carries TRBV4-1 and TRBJ1-6, with D possibly TRBD1 on 5 matching bases. The germline V gene encodes CDR1 MGHRA and CDR2 YSYEKL. Trimming left V 2 bases short and J 14 bases short, with 19 bases between. This CDR3 region has 15 residues. CDR3 sequence reads: CASSQPGSRWRALHF. CDR3 coding DNA: TGCGCCAGCAGCCAACCAGGGTCGCGGTGGCGGGCCCTCCACTTT.

This chain uses TRBV7-9 with TRBJ1-2; tentatively, D is TRBD1 (6 bases). This CDR3 has 16 residues. With 1 base removed from V and 7 bases from J, the gap between germline ends came to 19 bases. CDR1 is SEHNR and CDR2 is FQNEAQ in the germline V gene (reference sequence). The CDR3 reads CASSLGGRLGIIGYTF. CDR3 sequence (DNA): TGTGCCAGCAGCTTAGGGGGGCGCCTCGGCATTATTGGCTACACCTTC.

This clonotype was seen a handful of times. The chain carries TRBV5-6 and TRBJ2-7, with 9 bases identical to TRBD1. Germline V gene lookup returns CDR1 SGHDT and CDR2 YYEEEE. This CDR3 comprises 15 residues. V lost 4 bases and J lost 1; bases outside the gene matches: 6. Here the CDR3 reads CASSAGTGKSYEQYF. Written as DNA, the CDR3 is TGTGCCAGCAGCGCCGGGACAGGGAAGTCCTACGAGCAGTACTTC. The full variable domain, rest sourced from reference TRBV5-6 and TRBJ2-7, is DAGVTQSPTHLIKTRGQQVTLRCSPKSGHDTVSWYQQALGQGPQFIFQYYEEEERQRGNFPDRFSGHQFPNYSSELNVNALLLGDSALYLCASSAGTGKSYEQYFGPGTRLTVT.

This clonotype came up many times. The J gene is TRBJ2-7, the V gene TRBV20-1; D is possibly TRBD1 or TRBD2 (5 bases each). Between the trimmed V and J ends, which lost 0 bases and 1 base, there was a span of 10 bases. The V gene's germline CDR1 is DFQATT and CDR2 SNEGSKA (reference sequence). The CDR3 is 14 amino acids. Written as DNA, the CDR3 is TGCAGTGCTAGAGAGGGGGTTTTGTCCTACGAGCAGTACGTC. It yields the protein CSAREGVLSYEQYV.

In its sample, this clonotype was seen many times. CDR3 sequence reads: CASMPPAWGLNTEAFF. The CDR3, as DNA: TGTGCCAGCATGCCCCCGGCGTGGGGCCTGAACACTGAAGCTTTCTTT. The chain carries TRBV6-5 and TRBJ1-1; a weak D match, TRBD1 (5 bases). The V gene lost 7 bases and the J gene lost 0 bases, with 18 bases spanning the gap. There are 16 residues in the CDR3. Germline values: CDR1 MNHEY, CDR2 SVGAGI.

This clonotype was seen a few times. In DNA form, the CDR3 reads TGTGCCAGCAGCGGGGGGGTTACGCAGTATTTT. Protein: CASSGGVTQYF. The rearrangement links TRBV12-3 or TRBV12-4 to TRBJ2-3, with 8 bases matching TRBD2. CDR3 length: 11 residues. Germline trimming cut 6 bases from V and 8 bases from J; bases unmatched to any gene: 1.

This clonotype was detected many times. The rearrangement links TRBV21-1 to TRBJ1-2; the table's D call, TRBD1, was not checked against the DNA. TRBV21-1 constitutes a pseudogene. The CDR3 extends over 15 amino acids. The CDR3 region is CASSNGTGLNQSYTF. DNA for the CDR3: TGTGCCAGCAGCAACGGGACAGGCCTTAACCAAAGCTACACCTTC.

The chain joins TRBV29-1 to TRBJ1-2; possible D gene TRBD1, 6 bases. The ends were cut back, 7 bases at V and 6 bases at J, with 15 bases in the middle. Germline CDR1 is SQVTM and CDR2 is ANQGSEA. CDR3 size: 12 residues. This CDR3 is CSASRGSNGYTF. The CDR3 DNA is TGCAGCGCCTCCAGGGGTTCAAATGGCTACACCTTC.

This clonotype was found a few times. The chain is built from TRBV20-1 and TRBJ2-3; 7 positions agree with TRBD1. With V trimmed by 4 bases and J by 2 bases, 15 bases remained unmatched. The CDR3 sequence is 17 residues long. Germline V gene data show CDR1 as DFQATT and CDR2 as SNEGSKA (reference sequence). The CDR3 DNA reads TGCAGTGCTACCAAGAGGATAGGGCAGGGGGACACAGATACGCAGTATTTT. Its protein product is CSATKRIGQGDTDTQYF.

The rearrangement joins TRBV11-1 to TRBJ2-5, with unresolved D. Germline CDR1 and CDR2: SGHAT and FQDESV (reference sequence). V gave up 3 bases and J gave up 2 bases, with 19 bases separating them. This CDR3 has 17 residues. The CDR3 loop is CASSFGRSGSGQETQYF. Written as DNA, the CDR3 is TGTGCCAGCAGCTTTGGGCGGTCCGGCTCTGGGCAAGAGACCCAGTACTTC.

This clonotype was counted a few times. The rearrangement joins TRBV6-5 to TRBJ2-3; a weak D match, TRBD2 (6 bases). The V end lost 5 bases, the J end lost 1 base, and 16 bases lay between the germline ends. The germline gives CDR1 MNHEY, CDR2 SVGAGI. This CDR3 comprises 16 residues. The CDR3 sequence is CASSPTGTGGTDTQYF. CDR3 sequence (DNA): TGTGCCAGCAGTCCCACGGGAACGGGGGGCACAGATACGCAGTATTTT.

The V call is TRBV27, the J call TRBJ2-2, with D perhaps assigned TRBD1 or TRBD2 (5 bases each). CDR3 length equals 16 residues. The germline V and J ends were trimmed by 3 bases and 0 bases, with 11 bases remaining between them. Germline lookup yields CDR1 MNHEY and CDR2 SMNVEV (reference sequence). CDR3 nucleotide sequence: TGTGCCAGCAGTTTCACCGGGACCGCGAACACCGGGGAGCTGTTTTTT. As protein: CASSFTGTANTGELFF.

J is TRBJ2-4 and V is TRBV10-3, with D maybe TRBD2 (5 bases). Germline loops: CDR1 ENHRY, CDR2 SYGVKD. Trimming took 2 bases from V and 1 from J, leaving 15 bases between them. This CDR3 is built from 17 residues. CDR3 DNA sequence: TGTGCCATCAGTGAGATCTTCTCCTCGGGGGCCAAAAACATTCAGTACTTC. Protein sequence: CAISEIFSSGAKNIQYF.

The chain is built from TRBV6-5 and TRBJ2-3, with TRBD2 identical over 8 bases. From germline, CDR1 is MNHEY and CDR2 SVGAGI. V dropped 2 bases and J dropped 1; count of bases not matched to a gene: 5. This CDR3 is 16 amino acids long. Here the CDR3 reads CASSYQGAGGTDTQYF. The CDR3, as DNA: TGTGCCAGCAGTTACCAGGGAGCGGGGGGCACAGATACGCAGTATTTT.

V usage is TRBV6-5 and J usage is TRBJ2-1; 7 nucleotides line up with TRBD2. V shed 0 bases and J 2 bases; nucleotides not matched to a gene: 7. This CDR3 comprises 17 residues. Germline CDR1 and CDR2: MNHEY and SVGAGI. The DNA of the CDR3 is TGTGCCAGCAGTTACTCGAGGAAGCGGGGAACCTACAATGAGCAGTTCTTC. Residues: CASSYSRKRGTYNEQFF.

This clonotype has just a few counts. The genes are TRBV24-1 and TRBJ2-7, with 13 bases lining up with TRBD2. The V gene's germline CDR1 is KGHDR and CDR2 SFDVKD. The V segment lost 12 bases and the J segment 0 bases; nucleotides outside the gene matches: 13. The CDR3 loop spans 17 amino acids. The CDR3 nucleotides are TGTGCCGCCACCACTCCGGGACTAGCGGGGAACTCCTACGAGCAGTACGTC. This gives the protein CAATTPGLAGNSYEQYV.

This clonotype has at least ten counts. V usage is TRBV6-5 and J usage is TRBJ2-3; D is undetermined. Trimming cost V 0 bases and J 2 bases, with 6 bases left between them. CDR3 length equals 14 residues. The V gene's germline CDR1 is MNHEY and CDR2 SVGAGI. CDR3 sequence reads: CASSYSLDTDTQYF. The DNA for the CDR3 is TGTGCCAGCAGTTACTCTCTGGACACAGATACGCAGTATTTT.

This clonotype occurred many times. The gene calls are TRBV4-3 and TRBJ2-1; 7 bases fit TRBD1. This CDR3 contains 15 residues. The trim removed 0 bases at V and 6 bases at J, leaving 5 bases unmatched. The V gene's germline CDR1 is LGHNA and CDR2 YSLEER. In DNA, the CDR3 is TGCGCCAGCAGCCAAGAGACAGGGACGGGCAATGAGCAGTTCTTC. It specifies CASSQETGTGNEQFF.

This clonotype was seen only a few times. One junction end disagrees with the germline gene, perhaps due to a read error. The chain joins TRBV7-2 to TRBJ2-5; TRBD2 is a possible D gene (5 bases). CDR3 length equals 14 residues. Germline loops: CDR1 SGHTA, CDR2 FQGNSA. Here the CDR3 reads CASSLDRVRGAPLF. CDR3 nucleotide sequence: TGTGCCAGCAGCTTAGACCGTGTCCGGGGTGCCCCGTTGTTC.

The gene calls are TRBV7-6 and TRBJ2-3; D is unresolved. Trimming pared 0 bases from V and 5 bases from J, leaving 9 bases between. In germline, CDR1 is SGHVS, CDR2 FNYEAQ. CDR3 size: 14 residues. The CDR3 spells CASSLAMVLDTQYF. Written as DNA, the CDR3 is TGTGCCAGCAGCTTAGCTATGGTGCTAGATACGCAGTATTTT.

This clonotype was counted a few times. The rearrangement uses TRBV7-2 and TRBJ2-1; 9 bases map to TRBD1. CDR1 and CDR2 (germline): SGHTA, FQGNSA. Germline trimming cut 5 bases from V and 8 bases from J; bases unmatched to any gene: 7. This CDR3 region has 14 residues. The CDR3 spells CASSRQQGAHEQFF. In nucleotides, the CDR3 is TGTGCCAGCAGCCGCCAACAGGGGGCTCATGAGCAGTTCTTC. The full variable domain, with the rest looked up from reference TRBV7-2 and TRBJ2-1, is GAGVSQSPSNKVTEKGKDVELRCDPISGHTALYWYRQSLGQGLEFLIYFQGNSAPDKSGLPSDRFSAERTGGSVSTLTIQRTQQEDSAVYLCASSRQQGAHEQFFGPGTRLTVL.

This clonotype has at least ten counts. The chain uses TRBV20-1 and TRBJ2-7; D not resolved. Germline V gene sequence: CDR1 DFQATT, CDR2 SNEGSKA (reference sequence). This CDR3 contains 12 residues. V was clipped by 4 bases and J by 6 bases, with 13 bases between them. CDR3 DNA sequence: TGCAGTGCTATTGAATCGGGCTTCGAGCAGTACTTC. Translation gives CSAIESGFEQYF.

The sample holds a few counts of this clonotype. The chain joins TRBV7-9 to TRBJ2-7; a possible D gene is TRBD1 (5 bases). Germline CDR1 is SEHNR and CDR2 is FQNEAQ (reference sequence). The CDR3 length is 13 residues. Trimming removed 3 bases from V and 4 bases from J, with 10 bases in between. The CDR3 region is CASSFTGNYEQYV. CDR3 bases: TGTGCCAGCAGCTTTACAGGCAATTACGAGCAGTACGTC.

This clonotype was found many times. The chain links TRBV5-8 to TRBJ2-1; a weak D match, TRBD1 (5 bases). Germline V gene lookup returns CDR1 SGHTS and CDR2 YDEGEE. This CDR3 spans 17 amino acids. V shed 0 bases and J shed 0 bases, with 13 bases lying between them. CDR3 nucleotides: TGTGCCAGCAGCTTGGCCTGGATCAGGGTCTCCTACAATGAGCAGTTCTTC. Translating it yields CASSLAWIRVSYNEQFF.

As DNA, the CDR3 is TGTGCCAGTAGTATCGGGGGACCCGGCTCTGGAAACACCATATATTTT. Encoded protein: CASSIGGPGSGNTIYF. The V and J genes are TRBV19 and TRBJ1-3; D is possibly TRBD1 (5 bases). The V gene's germline CDR1 is LNHDA and CDR2 SQIVND (reference sequence). Deletions cut 3 bases from V and 0 bases from J, with 12 bases between. This CDR3 comprises 16 residues. Full variable domain (remainder filled in from reference TRBV19 and TRBJ1-3): DGGITQSPKYLFRKEGQNVTLSCEQNLNHDAMYWYRQDPGQGLRLIYYSQIVNDFQKGDIAEGYSVSREKKESFPLTVTSAQKNPTAFYLCASSIGGPGSGNTIYFGEGSWLTVV.

The table lists this clonotype with a few counts. The genes are TRBV20-1 and TRBJ1-1; 10 positions match TRBD1. Trimming took 3 bases from V and 1 from J; bases not matched to a gene: 2. Per germline, CDR1 DFQATT and CDR2 SNEGSKA (reference sequence). There are 14 residues in the CDR3. CDR3 nucleotides: TGCAGTGCTAGGACAGGGGGCGCGAACACTGAAGCTTTCTTT. It encodes CSARTGGANTEAFF.

In its sample, this clonotype was seen many times. For the CDR3, the DNA is TGTGCCAGCAGTTTGGCAGGCTATAGCAATCAGCCCCAGCATTTT. Its protein product is CASSLAGYSNQPQHF. The chain is built from TRBV12-3 or TRBV12-4 and TRBJ1-5; D remains unclear. V lost 3 bases and J lost 0, with 9 bases in between. This CDR3 comprises 15 residues.